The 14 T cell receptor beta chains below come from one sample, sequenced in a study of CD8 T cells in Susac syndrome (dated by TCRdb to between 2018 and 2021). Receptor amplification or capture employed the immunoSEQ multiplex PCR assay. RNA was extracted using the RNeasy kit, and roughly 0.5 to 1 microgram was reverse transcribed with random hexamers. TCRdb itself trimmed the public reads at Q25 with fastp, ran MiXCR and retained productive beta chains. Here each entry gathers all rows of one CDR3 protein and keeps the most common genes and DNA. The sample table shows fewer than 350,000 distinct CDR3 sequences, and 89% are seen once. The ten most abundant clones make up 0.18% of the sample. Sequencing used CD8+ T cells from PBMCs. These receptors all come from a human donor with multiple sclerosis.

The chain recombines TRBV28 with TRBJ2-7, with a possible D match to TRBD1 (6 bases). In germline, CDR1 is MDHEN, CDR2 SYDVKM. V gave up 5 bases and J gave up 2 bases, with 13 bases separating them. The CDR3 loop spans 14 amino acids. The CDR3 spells CASSLTRGAYEQYF. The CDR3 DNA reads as TGTGCCAGCAGTCTAACCAGGGGTGCCTACGAGCAGTACTTC.

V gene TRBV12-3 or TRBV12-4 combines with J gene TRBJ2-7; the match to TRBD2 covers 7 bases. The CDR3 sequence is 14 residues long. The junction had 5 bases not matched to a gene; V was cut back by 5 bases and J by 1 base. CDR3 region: CASSPRLASYEQYF. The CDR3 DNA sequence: TGTGCCAGCAGTCCAAGACTAGCTTCCTACGAGCAGTACTTC.

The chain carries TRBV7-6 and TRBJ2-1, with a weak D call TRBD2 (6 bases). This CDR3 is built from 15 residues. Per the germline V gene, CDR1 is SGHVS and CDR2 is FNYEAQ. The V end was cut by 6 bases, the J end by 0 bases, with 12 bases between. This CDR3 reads CASSQDYNSYNEQFF. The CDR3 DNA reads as TGTGCCAGCAGTCAGGACTATAACTCCTACAATGAGCAGTTCTTC.

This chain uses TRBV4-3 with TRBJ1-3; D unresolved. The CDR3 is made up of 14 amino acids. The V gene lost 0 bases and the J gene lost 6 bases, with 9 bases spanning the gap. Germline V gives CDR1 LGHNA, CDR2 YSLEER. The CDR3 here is CASSQEALENTIYF. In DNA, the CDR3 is TGCGCCAGCAGCCAAGAAGCGTTGGAAAACACCATATATTTT.

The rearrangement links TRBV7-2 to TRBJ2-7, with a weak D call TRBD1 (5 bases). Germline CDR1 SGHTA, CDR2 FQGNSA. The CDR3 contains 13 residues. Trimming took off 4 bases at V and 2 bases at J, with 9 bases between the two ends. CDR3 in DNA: TGTGCCAGCAGCTGGGGCGGAACCTACGAGCAGTACTTC. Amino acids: CASSWGGTYEQYF.

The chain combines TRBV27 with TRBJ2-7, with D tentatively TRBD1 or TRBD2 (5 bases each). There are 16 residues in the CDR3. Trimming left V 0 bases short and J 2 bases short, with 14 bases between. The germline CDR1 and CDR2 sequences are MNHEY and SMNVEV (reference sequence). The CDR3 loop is CASSLSAGTGTYEQYF. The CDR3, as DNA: TGTGCCAGCAGTTTATCCGCCGGGACCGGTACCTACGAGCAGTACTTC.

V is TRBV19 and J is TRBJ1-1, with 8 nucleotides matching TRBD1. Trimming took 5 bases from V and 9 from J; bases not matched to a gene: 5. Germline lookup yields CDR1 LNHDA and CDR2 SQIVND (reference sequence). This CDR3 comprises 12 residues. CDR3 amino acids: CASSEWTGKAFF. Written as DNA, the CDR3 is TGTGCCAGTAGTGAATGGACAGGGAAAGCTTTCTTT.

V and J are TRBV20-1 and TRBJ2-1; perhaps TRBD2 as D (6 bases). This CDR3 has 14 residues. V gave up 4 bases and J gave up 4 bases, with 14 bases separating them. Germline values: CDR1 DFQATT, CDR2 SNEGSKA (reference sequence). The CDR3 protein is CSAKGGTPYNEQFF. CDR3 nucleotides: TGCAGTGCTAAAGGCGGGACGCCTTACAATGAGCAGTTCTTC.

The DNA for the CDR3 is TGTGCCAGCAGTTTTGTACAGGGGGAATGGAAAGGGGAGCTGTTTTTT. Translating it yields CASSFVQGEWKGELFF. The chain joins TRBV12-3 or TRBV12-4 to TRBJ2-2, with 8 bases aligning to TRBD1. V dropped 3 bases and J dropped 8; count of bases not matched to a gene: 11. This CDR3 is 16 amino acids long.

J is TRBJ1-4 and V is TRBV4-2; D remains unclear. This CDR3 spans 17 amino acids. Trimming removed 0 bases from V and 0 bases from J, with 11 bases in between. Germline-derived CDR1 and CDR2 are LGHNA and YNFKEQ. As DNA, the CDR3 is TGTGCCAGCAGCCAAGATCGCGCAGCCGCAACTAATGAAAAACTGTTTTTT. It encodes CASSQDRAAATNEKLFF.

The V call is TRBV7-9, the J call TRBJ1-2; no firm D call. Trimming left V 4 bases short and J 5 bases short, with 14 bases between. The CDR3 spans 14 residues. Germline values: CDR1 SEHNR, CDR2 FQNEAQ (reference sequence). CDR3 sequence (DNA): TGTGCCAGCAGCTCCCTGGGGTCTGGGTATGGCTACACCTTC. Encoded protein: CASSSLGSGYGYTF. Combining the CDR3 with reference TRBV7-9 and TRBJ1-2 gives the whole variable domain DTGVSQNPRHKITKRGQNVTFRCDPISEHNRLYWYRQTLGQGPEFLTYFQNEAQLEKSRLLSDRFSAERPKGSFSTLEIQRTEQGDSAMYLCASSSLGSGYGYTFGSGTRLTVV.

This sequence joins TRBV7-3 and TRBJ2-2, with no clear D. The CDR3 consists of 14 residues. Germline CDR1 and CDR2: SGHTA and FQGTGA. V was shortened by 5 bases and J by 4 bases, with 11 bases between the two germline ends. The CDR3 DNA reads TGTGCCAGCAGCCCCACTCGGAGCACCGGGGAGCTGTTTTTT. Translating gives CASSPTRSTGELFF. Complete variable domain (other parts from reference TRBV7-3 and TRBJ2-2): GAGVSQTPSNKVTEKGKYVELRCDPISGHTALYWYRQSLGQGPEFLIYFQGTGAADDSGLPNDRFFAVRPEGSVSTLKIQRTERGDSAVYLCASSPTRSTGELFFGEGSRLTVL.

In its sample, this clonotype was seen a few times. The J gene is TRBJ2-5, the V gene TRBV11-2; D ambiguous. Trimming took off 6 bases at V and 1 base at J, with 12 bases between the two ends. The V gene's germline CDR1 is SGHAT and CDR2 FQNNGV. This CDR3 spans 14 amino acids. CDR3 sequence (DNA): TGTGCCAGCAGTTCCCAAAGGTTCCAAGAGACCCAGTACTTC. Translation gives CASSSQRFQETQYF.

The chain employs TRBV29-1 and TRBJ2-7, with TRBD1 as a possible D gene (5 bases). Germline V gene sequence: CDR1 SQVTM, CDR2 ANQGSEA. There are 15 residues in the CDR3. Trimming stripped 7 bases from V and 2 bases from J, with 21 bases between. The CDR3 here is CSALANSDSAYEQYF. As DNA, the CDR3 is TGCAGCGCCTTAGCAAATAGTGACAGCGCCTACGAGCAGTACTTC.